Here is one T cell receptor beta chain with its context. Its target is unknown. The sample originates from a study of shared clonotypes between healthy human individuals. General observations from the study: Shared across several donors were roughly 5% of the naive CD4 clonotypes. A reduction in generation probabilities was seen for non-shared clonotypes relative to those shared by all four donors. Represented genetic and exposure-history diversity was restricted by having few donors.

The authors ran the assay at deep level. The protocol was immunoSEQ multiplex PCR, while the TCRdb copy is restricted to in-frame clones and leaves out a portion. The table includes under 2,500,000 clones, 90% to 97% detected once. Trimming left V 5 bases short and J 6 bases short, with 14 bases between. This CDR3 has 14 residues. Germline V gene sequence: CDR1 SEHNR, CDR2 FQNEAQ (reference sequence). The gene calls are TRBV7-9 and TRBJ2-1; D possibly matches TRBD1 or TRBD2 (5 bases each). The source material was naive CD4+ T cells sorted from blood. Subset denoted: CD45RA+ positively selected. This receptor was obtained from a man aged 18 to 30 in good health. The DNA for the CDR3 is TGTGCCAGCAGCCCCCCCTTGGGGACCAATGAGCAGTTCTTC. Translating it yields CASSPPLGTNEQFF.